This TCR beta chain appears in the sequencing data of a study of cytomegalovirus exposure and HLA in healthy donors. A multiplex PCR was run with 60 Vbeta primers and 13 Jbeta primers. Original data processing: In a later analysis, the count reached some 73 million unique TCR beta chains, with about 9.9 million shared. Libraries were prepared by immunoSEQ multiplex PCR; TCRdb keeps only in-frame clonotypes and omits some of them. V, J and clone size reflect that table, while D and trimming were determined from the DNA. The profile shows about 59,000 clones, 75% to 90% of them singletons. The V and J ends lost 6 bases and 3 bases, in that order; junction bases with no gene match: 2. From germline, CDR1 is SNHLY and CDR2 FYNNEI. CDR3 length: 14 residues. In its sample, this clone was seen a few times.

The clonotype comes from a woman aged 35 to 49 in good health and CMV-seronegative. The sequenced sample was PBMCs. The V and J genes are TRBV2 and TRBJ2-7; 13 bases match TRBD2. CDR3 sequence (DNA): TGTGCCAGCAGCCGGACTAGCGGGAGCTACGAGCAGTACTTC. Encoded protein: CASSRTSGSYEQYF. Full variable domain (missing parts from reference TRBV2 and TRBJ2-7): EPEVTQTPSHQVTQMGQEVILRCVPISNHLYFYWYRQILGQKVEFLVSFYNNEISEKSEIFDDQFSVERPDGSNFTLKIRSTKLEDSAMYFCASSRTSGSYEQYFGPGTRLTVT.